This T cell receptor (beta chain) is from a study of cytomegalovirus exposure and HLA in healthy donors. Study-wide findings and caveats: DRB1 showed the most TCR associations and HLA-C the fewest in a later analysis, as rates varied by HLA locus. In vitro assays verified that three CMV-associated chains recognized CMV antigens specifically.

Primers included in the PCR were 60 Vbeta and 13 Jbeta primers. Original methodology: An analysis that came later counted tens of millions of unique TCR beta chains, roughly 11 million shared. Sequencing was performed with immunoSEQ multiplex PCR; in TCRdb, only in-frame clones are kept and a portion is missing. That table is the source of V, J and clone size, and D and trimming were worked out from the DNA. The sample records some 180,000 clones, roughly two thirds being singletons. V gave up 4 bases and J gave up 5 bases, with 15 bases separating them. Germline CDR1 SGHKS, CDR2 YYEKEE (reference sequence). The CDR3 has 14 amino acids. Worth noting for this clone: The antigen remains unidentified.

Specimen: PBMCs. The V and J genes are TRBV5-5 and TRBJ2-5; perhaps TRBD1 as D (5 bases). This clonotype was sampled from a woman younger than 30 in good health and CMV-seropositive. The CDR3 here is CASSPFQGRETQYF. The CDR3, as DNA: TGTGCCAGCAGCCCGTTCCAGGGCAGGGAGACCCAGTACTTC.